This T cell receptor beta chain was found in a study of tumor and adjacent non-tumor tissue in lung cancer (dated by TCRdb to 2016 to 2019). Looking at the study overall: The cohort included some 11 adenocarcinoma, a couple of squamous cell carcinoma and 1 small cell lung cancer patients. Sequencing generated a total of 125,075,908 productive TCRbeta reads, averaging around 4.2 million reads per sample. Using bulk TCRbeta repertoires from some 14 lung cancer patients, the study set lung tumor tissue side by side with matched distant non-tumor lung tissue. Over 25 paired specimens, one tumor and one normal lung sample per patient, were profiled by TCRbeta CDR3 sequencing. Among the 15 or so patients, ages ranged from roughly 31 to 85 years, around ten were men and 5 were women, and disease was TNM stage I to III. What the authors observed across the whole study: Neither the sequencing platform nor unique molecular identifiers are mentioned in the methods. Significantly higher TCR diversity was found in younger patients, and higher tumor TCR diversity was associated with shorter overall and disease-free survival. Significantly higher TCR diversity (inverse Simpson) was observed in tumor tissue than in normal lung tissue (roughly 390 vs 170, P = 0.0075, Mann-Whitney U test). Peripheral blood was not sequenced, so blood TCRbeta repertoires in these lung cancer patients were not examined. In normal lung, the top 100 clones accounted for a significantly larger cumulative share of the repertoire than in tumor tissue. Only roughly 14 patients were included in the cohort, and the need for larger samples and more detailed clinical data was noted by the authors.

The method was multiplex PCR. These reads were obtained on an Illumina HiSeq 2500. Following protocols modified from ARM-PCR, the researchers constructed TCRbeta libraries through three rounds of nested PCR with primers (Table S4). Before sequencing, PCR products of 200-500 bp were cut from the gel and purified using the QIAquick gel extraction kit. As for how the authors treated the data: Trimmomatic was used to clean the reads, FLASH was used to merge the reads into complete CDR3 sequences, and MiTCR was used to assign the reads to V(D)J germline segments. Clonal diversity was calculated as the inverse Simpson's index using VDJtools. Productive reads were defined as in-frame sequences without a premature stop codon. Through fastp at Q25 and MiXCR, TCRdb rebuilt clones from the public reads, retaining in-frame beta chains. CDR3 protein duplicates are merged, each entry listing the most common genes and DNA. It is TCRdb's table, rather than the study itself, that gives the V and J calls and clone size. The sample yields 60,000 to 80,000 distinct CDR3 sequences; around two thirds were counted once. The ten largest clones capture 28% of the sample.

Reading from cysteine to phenylalanine, the CDR3 counts 15 amino acids. Of the read, only the CDR3 DNA is kept; its 45 bases are in frame from base 1. The germline V gene encodes CDR1 DFQATT and CDR2 SNEGSKA (reference sequence). RNA was extracted from bulk unsorted tissue and checked for quality with a NanoDrop ND-1000 and an Agilent 2100. For the normal lung samples, distant non-tumor tissue was collected more than 3 cm away from the tumor edge. Newly diagnosed lung cancer patients without prior chemotherapy who had been admitted for thoracic surgery in China between August and November 2014 were enrolled as donors. Patients who had received previous radiotherapy or chemotherapy, or who had another concurrent cancer, were excluded from the study. Pieces of surgical tissue measuring roughly 1-2.2 cm3 were kept in RNAlater solution and held at -80 degrees C until needed. With regard to this clonotype: The target of this receptor is not known. At one end, the junction sequence differs from germline, possibly due to a read error.

This chain is built from TRBV20-1 and TRBJ1-5; TRBD1 is a weak D gene call, 5 bases matching. The assigned J gene may be wrong: the sequence end matches TRBJ2-3 better. The sequence derives from a woman aged 45-65 years with non-small cell lung cancer. The sample consisted of distant non-tumor lung tissue. The DNA sequence is as follows: TGTAGTGCTAGAGAATACAGACAGAGCAATCAGCCCCAGTATTTT. This yields the protein CSAREYRQSNQPQYF.